A single sample is the source of the 23 T cell receptor beta chains below, sequenced in a study of T cells after yellow fever vaccination. One entry per CDR3 protein results from TCRdb running MiXCR on the 5' RACE reads. The data contain 300,000 to 350,000 distinct CDR3 sequences, approximately 12% of them singletons. The sample consisted of CD4+ T cells sorted from PBMCs, taken 45 days after the yellow fever booster vaccination. These receptors were taken from a man aged 18 to 29 who received the YFV17D yellow fever vaccine.

A few counts support this clonotype. The gene calls are TRBV5-5 and TRBJ1-2; possible D gene TRBD1, 5 bases. The V gene lost 6 bases and the J gene lost 6 bases, with 15 bases spanning the gap. Germline CDR1 is SGHKS and CDR2 is YYEKEE (reference sequence). The CDR3 runs 13 residues. The CDR3 protein is CASNMGRVDGYTF. In DNA, the CDR3 is TGTGCCAGCAACATGGGCAGGGTGGATGGCTACACCTTC.

The chain couples TRBV12-3 or TRBV12-4 to TRBJ2-7; TRBD1 matches 8 bases. With V trimmed by 7 bases and J by 4 bases, 15 bases remained unmatched. There are 16 residues in the CDR3. The chain's CDR3 is CASTRTGRSDRYEQYF. Here the CDR3 DNA reads TGTGCCAGCACCCGGACAGGGAGGAGTGATCGGTACGAGCAGTACTTC.

The chain joins TRBV21-1 to TRBJ2-7; TRBD1 reflects the table's D call only, with no check against the DNA. TRBV21-1 is flagged as a pseudogene. The CDR3 covers 14 residues. The CDR3 DNA reads as TGTGCCAGCAGCAAAGCCCCGGGGGGACACGAGCAGTACGTC. Translating it yields CASSKAPGGHEQYV.

This clonotype was recorded a few times. The chain employs TRBV12-3 or TRBV12-4 and TRBJ2-5, with D unresolved. The V gene lost 4 bases and the J gene lost 1 base, with 7 bases spanning the gap. The CDR3 contains 13 residues. CDR3 amino acids: CASSWGIQETQYF. CDR3 in DNA: TGTGCCAGCAGTTGGGGAATCCAAGAGACCCAGTACTTC.

This clonotype has more than one count but fewer than ten. The V call is TRBV20-1, the J call TRBJ2-7; possibly TRBD1 for D (6 bases). Looked up from germline, CDR1 is DFQATT and CDR2 is SNEGSKA (reference sequence). Trimming removed 2 bases from V and 0 bases from J, with 11 bases in between. The CDR3 covers 14 residues. CDR3 amino acids: CSARSQGFSYEQYF. DNA of the CDR3: TGCAGTGCTAGAAGCCAGGGGTTCTCCTACGAGCAGTACTTC.

This clonotype was seen ten or more times. The rearrangement links TRBV20-1 to TRBJ2-7; possibly TRBD2 for D (6 bases). Trimming removed 8 bases from V and 3 bases from J, with 23 bases in between. Germline V lookup: CDR1 DFQATT, CDR2 SNEGSKA (reference sequence). This CDR3 contains 15 residues. Here the CDR3 reads CSPSRSRGEGYEQYF. DNA of the CDR3: TGCAGTCCAAGTAGGTCGCGGGGAGAGGGCTACGAGCAGTACTTC.

There are a few counts of this clonotype. The chain has TRBV20-1 and TRBJ2-3, with 8 bases matching TRBD1. The trim removed 4 bases at V and 14 bases at J, leaving 5 bases unmatched. The CDR3 contains 10 residues. Germline CDR1 and CDR2: DFQATT and SNEGSKA (reference sequence). The CDR3 DNA is TGCAGTGCTATCGAAGGACAGGGGTATTTT. This codes for CSAIEGQGYF.

This clonotype was seen more than once but under ten times. The chain recombines TRBV2 with TRBJ2-3, with 9 bases that match TRBD2. The CDR3 length is 15 residues. Per germline, CDR1 SNHLY and CDR2 FYNNEI. With 11 bases clipped from V and 3 bases from J, the junction kept 12 bases outside the gene matches. The CDR3 reads CARSSAGGGTDTQYF. In nucleotides, the CDR3 is TGTGCCCGATCCTCCGCGGGGGGGGGGACAGATACGCAGTATTTT.

The CDR3 DNA reads as TGCAGTGCGCGAGGTCCGGGGGCGAACACCGGGGAGCTGTTTTTT. Its translation: CSARGPGANTGELFF. The chain joins TRBV20-1 to TRBJ2-2, with a possible D match to TRBD2 (6 bases). The CDR3 has 15 residues. V dropped 6 bases and J dropped 0 bases, with 14 bases sitting between them. Germline CDR1 and CDR2: DFQATT and SNEGSKA (reference sequence).

This clonotype was recorded a few times. J is TRBJ2-1 and V is TRBV4-3; 7 bases agree with TRBD2. V lost 3 bases to trimming and J lost 1 base; unmatched junction nucleotides: 6. This CDR3 has 16 amino acids. CDR1 and CDR2 from the germline V gene are LGHNA and YSLEER. The CDR3 region is CASSQSWGGSYNEQFF. CDR3 nucleotides: TGCGCCAGCAGCCAGTCGTGGGGGGGGTCCTACAATGAGCAGTTCTTC.

A few counts support this clonotype. V and J are TRBV5-1 and TRBJ2-1, with D perhaps matching TRBD1 or TRBD2 (5 bases each). The CDR3 is made up of 15 amino acids. V was cut by 2 bases and J by 5 bases, with 14 bases left in between. Germline V lookup: CDR1 SGHRS, CDR2 YFSETQ. CDR3 sequence reads: CASSFTGPGNNEQFF. CDR3 in DNA: TGCGCCAGCAGCTTTACGGGACCGGGGAACAATGAGCAGTTCTTC.

This clonotype has ten or more counts. This chain joins TRBV4-1 and TRBJ1-1, with D perhaps matching TRBD1 (5 bases). V was pared by 2 bases and J by 1 base, with 8 bases between. Germline assignment: CDR1 MGHRA and CDR2 YSYEKL. The CDR3 has 14 amino acids. The chain's CDR3 is CASSQPTENTEAFF. The DNA of the CDR3 is TGCGCCAGCAGCCAACCGACAGAGAACACTGAAGCTTTCTTT.

This clonotype was counted only a few times. This chain connects TRBV20-1 to TRBJ2-1, with D tentatively TRBD1 or TRBD2 (5 bases each). CDR3 length: 13 residues. The V end lost 5 bases, the J end lost 9 bases, and 17 bases lay between the germline ends. Germline CDR1 is DFQATT and CDR2 is SNEGSKA (reference sequence). CDR3 DNA: TGCAGTGCTCTCGTCGGGACGCAGGCTGAGCAGTTCTTC. As protein: CSALVGTQAEQFF.

This clonotype was found once. The rearrangement uses TRBV6-5 and TRBJ1-5, with D possibly matching TRBD1 (5 bases). V lost 0 bases and J lost 7, with 10 bases in between. The germline CDR1 and CDR2 sequences are MNHEY and SVGAGI. The CDR3 contains 14 residues. CDR3 sequence: CASSYSNGQQPQHF. CDR3 in DNA: TGTGCCAGCAGTTACTCGAATGGACAACAGCCCCAGCATTTT.

This clonotype has a count of ten or more. V gene TRBV7-8 combines with J gene TRBJ2-7; D may be TRBD1 (6 bases). V gave up 6 bases and J gave up 4 bases, with 13 bases separating them. The CDR3 contains 13 residues. From germline, CDR1 is SGHVS and CDR2 FQNEAQ. The chain's CDR3 is CASSWDTLYEQYV. Written as DNA, the CDR3 is TGTGCCAGCAGTTGGGACACTTTATACGAGCAGTACGTC.

There are many counts of this clonotype. This sequence joins TRBV29-1 and TRBJ1-2, with D hard to call. Germline-derived CDR1 and CDR2 are SQVTM and ANQGSEA. V lost 5 bases to trimming and J lost 2 bases, with 6 bases between them. CDR3 length equals 11 residues. The CDR3 DNA reads TGCAGCGTTTATCTGAACTATGGCTACACCTTC. Protein: CSVYLNYGYTF.

The chain carries TRBV5-6 and TRBJ2-7; no reliable D call. Germline CDR1 is SGHDT and CDR2 is YYEEEE. This CDR3 contains 15 residues. V lost 0 bases, J lost 5 bases, and 15 bases lay in between. The CDR3 here is CASSLVGNDVDEQYV. The CDR3 bases are TGTGCCAGCAGCTTGGTGGGGAACGACGTCGACGAGCAGTACGTC.

The chain joins TRBV12-3 or TRBV12-4 to TRBJ2-5; no reliable D call. V gave up 3 bases and J gave up 1 base, with 6 bases separating them. The CDR3 sequence is 13 residues long. The CDR3 nucleotides read TGTGCCAGCAGTTTTGCGGCCCAAGAGACCCAGTACTTC. Amino acids: CASSFAAQETQYF.

The chain employs TRBV10-3 and TRBJ2-3; D is perhaps TRBD2 (6 bases). CDR1 and CDR2 (germline): ENHRY, SYGVKD. The germline V and J ends were trimmed by 5 bases and 0 bases, with 15 bases remaining between them. CDR3 length: 16 amino acids. CDR3 loop: CAISTAGYPSTDTQYF. In nucleotides, the CDR3 is TGTGCCATCAGTACCGCGGGGTACCCTAGCACAGATACGCAGTATTTT.

This chain uses TRBV7-2 with TRBJ2-5; D may be TRBD2 (5 bases). The V gene lost 4 bases and the J gene lost 5 bases, with 11 bases spanning the gap. Germline lookup yields CDR1 SGHTA and CDR2 FQGNSA. The CDR3 totals 13 residues. CDR3 sequence: CASSWEPRETQYF. The CDR3 bases are TGTGCCAGCAGCTGGGAGCCCCGGGAGACCCAGTACTTC.

The chain links TRBV3-1 to TRBJ1-2; no reliable D call. CDR1 is LGHDT, CDR2 YNNKEL, per germline (reference sequence). The CDR3 runs to 15 residues. The ends were cut back, 0 bases at V and 4 bases at J, with 12 bases in the middle. The CDR3 here is CASSQDGGSPYGYTF. DNA for the CDR3: TGTGCCAGCAGCCAAGATGGAGGGTCCCCCTATGGCTACACCTTC.

This clonotype was seen a handful of times. V gene TRBV7-3 combines with J gene TRBJ1-1; D is possibly TRBD1 (5 bases). Per germline, CDR1 SGHTA and CDR2 FQGTGA. The CDR3 has 13 residues. V lost 5 bases and J lost 2, with 9 bases in between. The CDR3 reads CASSRRDNTEAFF. CDR3 coding DNA: TGTGCCAGCAGCCGCCGGGACAACACTGAAGCTTTCTTT.

This clonotype was picked up a small number of times. The gene calls are TRBV7-3 and TRBJ2-5; no firm D call. The CDR3 extends over 15 amino acids. Trimming pared 3 bases from V and 1 base from J, leaving 12 bases between. Germline CDR1 reads SGHTA; CDR2 reads FQGTGA. CDR3 in amino acids: CASSLTAGPQETQYF. The CDR3 DNA follows: TGTGCCAGCAGCTTGACGGCCGGGCCCCAAGAGACCCAGTACTTC.